The following is a T cell receptor (beta chain) sequence with its context. Its antigen remains undetermined. Base quality data are lacking; no much larger clone is found one base away. In the paper's terms, the time point label means: sample taken at primary tumor resection. Samples were obtained from approximately 72 patients with early-stage, untreated non-small cell lung cancer from the lung TRACERx cohort. Whole RNA extracted from tumor and nontumor lung tissue, or from cryopreserved PBMC samples, was used for TCR sequencing without cell sorting. A patient was chosen for TCR sequencing only when enough RNA was available from at least two tumor regions. Before being selected, tumor and adjacent nontumor lung specimens were reviewed by a lung pathologist. This sample was included in a study of spatial heterogeneity in lung cancer (dated by TCRdb to the late 2010s). A note on the overall study: Beta-chain transcripts were consistently detected in greater numbers than alpha-chain transcripts, which likely reflects a higher abundance of beta-chain transcripts. A strong correlation was found between TCR transcript counts in tumor regions and a T cell transcriptional module score from matched bulk RNA-seq. In the raw uncorrected reads, each unique combination of TCR and UMI appeared more than ten times on average. The study quantitatively compared TCR alpha and beta repertoires across multiple tumor regions, matched nontumor lung and blood in non-small cell lung cancer. The study linked features of the TCR repertoire to counts of nonsynonymous mutations, which were determined by whole-exome sequencing of tumor tissue. Both alpha and beta chains were TCR-sequenced in approximately 220 tumor regions, 64 matched nontumor lung samples and around 54 PBMC samples obtained at surgery.

The paper as a whole reports these results and caveats: TCR-seq coverage of tumor T cells was estimated to be only approximately 7% for alpha chains and more than 11% for beta chains. The tumor nonsynonymous mutation count correlated with the number of expanded intratumoral alpha and beta TCRs. The count of ubiquitous expanded TCRs correlated with the count of ubiquitous nonsynonymous mutations, and the count of regional expanded TCRs correlated with the count of regional nonsynonymous mutations. Additional single-cell paired TCR alpha and beta sequencing was considered necessary to confirm, at a functional level, the hypothesis that regional TCRs recognize regional mutations.

V gives up 8 bases and J gives up 0 bases, and the segment between their germline ends measures 10 bases. CDR1 is given as SNHLY and CDR2 as FYNNEI, both from the germline V gene. The CDR3 holds 14 amino acids from the cysteine to the phenylalanine. Of the read, only the CDR3 DNA is kept; its 42 bases are in frame from base 1. Libraries were made using 5' RACE. Instrument used: NextSeq 500. In the TCR library protocol, a unique molecular identifier was attached to each TCR cDNA molecule so that PCR and sequencing errors could be corrected. Under the source paper's analysis protocol: Decombinator tools were used for TCR identification, UMI-based error correction and CDR3 extraction. TCRs above a frequency of 2 per 1,000, corresponding to the top 1% of the tumor frequency distribution, were defined as expanded. Expanded tumor TCRs were classed as regional if statistically deemed absent (corrected P<0.05) from at least one tumor region, otherwise ubiquitous. Renyi diversity was computed with the R vegan package after each repertoire had been subsampled 100 times to 5,000 TCRs. CDR3 similarity networks were built from amino acid triplet string-kernel similarity, connecting CDR3s with pairwise similarity above 0.82. In-frame beta chains were kept once TCRdb had trimmed the public reads at Q25 with fastp and called clones with MiXCR. Rows are unified per CDR3 protein, each entry keeping the most common DNA and genes. What appears here as the V and J calls and clone size reflects TCRdb's work, not the paper's. The sample table contains 9,500 to 10,000 distinct CDR3 sequences; only one count was recorded for roughly half of them. The ten largest clonotypes hold about 28% of the sample.

This material consisted of lung tumor tissue, taken at surgery. In this chain, TRBV2 is recombined with TRBJ2-2; 6 matching bases give a weak D call of TRBD2. This receptor was obtained from a female donor with early-stage non-small cell lung cancer. CDR3 loop: CASRGTANTGELFF. In nucleotide form, the sequence is TGTGCCAGCCGGGGGACGGCGAACACCGGGGAGCTGTTTTTT.